This record covers a single TCR beta chain. Its antigen is unknown. The PCR contained 60 Vbeta and 13 Jbeta primers. Here immunoSEQ multiplex PCR was the method, and the copy in TCRdb shows in-frame clones only, minus some. The data hold 90,000 to 140,000 clones, with under 85% observed a single time. The sample originates from a study of cytomegalovirus exposure and HLA in healthy donors. Germline-derived CDR1 and CDR2 are WNHNN and SYGVQD (reference sequence). The J segment lost 2 bases and the V segment lost 1 base, leaving 8 bases of the junction unmatched. The CDR3 extends over 17 amino acids. Broader study findings: A later analysis linked some 17,000 TCR beta sequences to HLA alleles at 0.05 false discovery rate. The authors confirmed in vitro that a few CMV-associated chains were specific for CMV antigens. Accurate HLA-A and HLA-B prediction from TCR beta sequences was reported for most subjects.

The clonotype comes from a man younger than 30 in good health and CMV-seronegative. The sequencing input was PBMCs. The chain links TRBV10-1 to TRBJ2-1, with 7 bases fitting TRBD1. CDR3: CASSEYRDRVAYNEQFF. Here the CDR3 DNA reads TGCGCCAGCAGTGAGTATCGGGACAGAGTTGCCTACAATGAGCAGTTCTTC.